This TCR beta chain is from a study of long-term antiretroviral therapy in people with HIV. Study results and limitations: Diversity increased after ART yet remained lower than in transplant donor controls. Versus controls, repertoires in people with HIV had narrower CDR3 length ranges.

As concerns this clone: Its antigen is not known.

Version v3.0 of the immunoSEQ assay was performed at survey level. Each sample had sequencing targeting about 35,000-50,000 T-cell genomes. Data came from immunoSEQ multiplex PCR; TCRdb stores just in-frame clones and leaves some out. This sample yields fewer than 15,000 clones, of which 65% to 85% are seen a single time; 15% to 20% belongs to the top ten. Germline-derived CDR1 and CDR2 are SGDLS and YYNGEE. This CDR3 comprises 14 residues. With V trimmed by 3 bases and J by 1 base, 2 bases remained unmatched. This sequence originates from a man aged 40-55 years with HIV. The rearrangement uses TRBV9 and TRBJ2-7, with 9 bases identical to TRBD2. Here the sequenced sample was unsorted PBMCs, taken 3.4 years after starting antiretroviral therapy. The CDR3 region has the DNA TGTGCCAGCAGCGCTGGACTAGCGTCCTACGAGCAGTACTTC. Amino acid sequence: CASSAGLASYEQYF.